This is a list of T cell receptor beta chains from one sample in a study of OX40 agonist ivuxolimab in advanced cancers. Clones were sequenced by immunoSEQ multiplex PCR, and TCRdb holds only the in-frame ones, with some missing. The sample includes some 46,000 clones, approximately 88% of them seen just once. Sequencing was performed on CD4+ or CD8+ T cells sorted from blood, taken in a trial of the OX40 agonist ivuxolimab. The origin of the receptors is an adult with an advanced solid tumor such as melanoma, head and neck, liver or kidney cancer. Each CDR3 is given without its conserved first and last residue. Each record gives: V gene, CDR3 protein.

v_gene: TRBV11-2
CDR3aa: ASSLDRYRDRGGYT

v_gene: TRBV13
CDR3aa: ASSDLDRGDEQY

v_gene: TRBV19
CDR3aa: ASSLQTANTGELF

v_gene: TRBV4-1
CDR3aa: ASSPGTGGTEAF

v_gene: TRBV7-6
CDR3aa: ASSPGLYGYT

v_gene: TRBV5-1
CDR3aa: ASIPPGQPYEQY

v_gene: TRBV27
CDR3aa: ASSLATSGAYNEQF

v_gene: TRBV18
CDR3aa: ASSPARGPNEAF

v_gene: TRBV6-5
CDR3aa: ASRLGGEQF

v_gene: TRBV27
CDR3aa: ASSLLAGVYEQY

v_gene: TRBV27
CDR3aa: ASASPGQGVGGYT

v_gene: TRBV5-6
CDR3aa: ASSFSRTGPSPFPEPQH

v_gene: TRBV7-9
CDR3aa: ASSLGFGEARAYEQY

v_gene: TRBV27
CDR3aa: ASSSTPRGSYNEQF

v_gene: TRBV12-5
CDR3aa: ASGLVEVRGSGNTIY

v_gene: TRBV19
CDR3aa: ASSTLGTANGYT

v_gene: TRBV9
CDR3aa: ASSVGGTVNTEAF

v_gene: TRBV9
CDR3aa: ASSKDREENYGYT

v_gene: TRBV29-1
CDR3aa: SVELSGNIAGNTIY

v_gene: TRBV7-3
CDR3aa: ASSLNDNQPQH

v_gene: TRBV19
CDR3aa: ASSIDQAFRVYGELF

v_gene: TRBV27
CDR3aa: ASSDIPGPGNNQPQH

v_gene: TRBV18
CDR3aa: ASSPGAAPAQETQY

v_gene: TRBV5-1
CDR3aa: ASSQLGLAGGPHQETQY

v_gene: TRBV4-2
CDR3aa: ASSHITSGGARETQY

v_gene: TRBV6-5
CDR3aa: ASSLTGVNEQF

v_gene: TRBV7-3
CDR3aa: ASSLRDRVYNEQF

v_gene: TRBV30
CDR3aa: AWNRWFSNYGYT

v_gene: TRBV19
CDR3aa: ASSMGGNQPQH

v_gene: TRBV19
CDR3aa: ASSSGTGSYEQY

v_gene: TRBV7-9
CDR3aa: ASSLGGRDYGYT

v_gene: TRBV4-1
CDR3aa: ASSQEYTSWVGEQY

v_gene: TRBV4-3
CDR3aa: ASSPEPSGPSTDTQY

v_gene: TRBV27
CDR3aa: ASRSSVSSYEQY

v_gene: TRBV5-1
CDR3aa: ASSGALLQGAPGYT

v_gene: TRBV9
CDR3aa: ASSVENTEAF

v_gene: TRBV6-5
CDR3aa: ASSYSRGTYSYEQY

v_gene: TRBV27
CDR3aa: ASSLSSGGSYEQY

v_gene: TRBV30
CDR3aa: AWSFRGQGYT

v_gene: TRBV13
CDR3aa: ASSFAGPGELF

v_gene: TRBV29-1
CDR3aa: SVEVQDRVLYGYT

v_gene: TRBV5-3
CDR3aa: ASLLSPASYNEQF

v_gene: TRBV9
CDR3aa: ASSARGGLKHATNEKLF

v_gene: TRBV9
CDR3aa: ASSVALLGYEQY

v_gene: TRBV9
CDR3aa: ASSAGSGPAYEQY

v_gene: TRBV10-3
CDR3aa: AISESQPTSYNEQF